In its sample, the clone carrying this T cell receptor beta chain was seen a few times. What it binds is unknown. The CDR3 is 12 amino acids. V was cut by 7 bases and J by 4 bases, with 8 bases left in between. TCRdb ran MiXCR on the 5' RACE reads and lists one entry per CDR3 protein. This sample carries more than 150,000 distinct CDR3 sequences, about a fifth of them seen once, and the ten largest clones take more than 20%. The data belong to a study of T-cell memory formation after mild COVID-19. Overall study results and limits: CD4+ contracting clones were mainly CM and EM; CD8+ ones, EMRA.

What was sequenced was PBMCs or a T cell subset sorted from them (not recorded which). V and J are TRBV12-3 or TRBV12-4 and TRBJ1-5, with D possibly TRBD1 on 5 matching bases. This receptor was taken from an adult woman who had mild COVID-19 (a few samples of this study predate the infection). Cell type and time point are not known. The CDR3 region is CASTKGNQPQHF. Written as DNA, the CDR3 is TGTGCCAGCACGAAGGGGAATCAGCCCCAGCATTTT.